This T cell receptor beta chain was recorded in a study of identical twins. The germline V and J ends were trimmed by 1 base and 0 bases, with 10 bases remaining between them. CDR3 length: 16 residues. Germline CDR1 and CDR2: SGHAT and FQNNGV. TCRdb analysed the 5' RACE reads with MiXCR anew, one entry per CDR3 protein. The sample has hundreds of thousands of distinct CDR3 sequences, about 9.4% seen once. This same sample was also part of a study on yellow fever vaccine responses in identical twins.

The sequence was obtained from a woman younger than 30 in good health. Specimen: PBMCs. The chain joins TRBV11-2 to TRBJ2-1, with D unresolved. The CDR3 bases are TGTGCCAGCAGCTTAGTAGGCACATACTCCTACAATGAGCAGTTCTTC. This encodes CASSLVGTYSYNEQFF.